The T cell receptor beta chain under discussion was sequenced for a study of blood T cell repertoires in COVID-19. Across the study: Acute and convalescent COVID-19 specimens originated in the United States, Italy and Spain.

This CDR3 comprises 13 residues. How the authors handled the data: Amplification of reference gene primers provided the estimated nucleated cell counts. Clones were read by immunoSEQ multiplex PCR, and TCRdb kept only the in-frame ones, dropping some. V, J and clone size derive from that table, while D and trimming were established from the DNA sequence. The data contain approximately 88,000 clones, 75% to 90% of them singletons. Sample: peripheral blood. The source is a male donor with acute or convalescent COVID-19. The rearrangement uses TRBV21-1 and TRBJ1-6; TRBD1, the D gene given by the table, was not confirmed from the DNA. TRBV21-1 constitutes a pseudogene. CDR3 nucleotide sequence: TGTGCCAGCGGGACAGGGAGGGATTCACCCCTCCACTTT. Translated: CASGTGRDSPLHF.